The 8 T cell receptor beta chains below all came from one sample that was sequenced in a study of blood T cells in healthy people across ages. Through a sample-barcoded 5' primer and a J-beta primer mix, a second PCR was run for roughly 6 to 12 cycles. TCRdb itself ran the 5' RACE reads through MiXCR, one entry per CDR3 protein. The sample carries roughly 790,000 distinct CDR3 sequences, more than 40% recorded once. Sequencing was done on a sample of blood. The receptors derive from a woman between 55 and 75 years old in good health.

The chain couples TRBV18 to TRBJ1-2, with 7 positions matching TRBD1. J gave up 6 bases and V 3 bases, and 10 bases lay outside the gene matches. The CDR3 has 15 amino acids. Germline assignment: CDR1 KGHSH and CDR2 LQKENI. In DNA form, the CDR3 reads TGTGCCAGCTCACCCTTCGGCGACAGGGATGATGGCTACACCTTC. As protein: CASSPFGDRDDGYTF. Supplemented by reference TRBV18 and TRBJ1-2, the full variable domain reads NAGVMQNPRHLVRRRGQEARLRCSPMKGHSHVYWYRQLPEEGLKFMVYLQKENIIDESGMPKERFSAEFPKEGPSILRIQQVVRGDSAAYFCASSPFGDRDDGYTFGSGTRLTVV.

This clonotype showed up many times. The chain employs TRBV12-3 or TRBV12-4 and TRBJ1-4; 8 nucleotides align to TRBD1. This CDR3 has 15 amino acids. The V segment lost 5 bases and the J segment 8 bases; nucleotides outside the gene matches: 10. The CDR3: CASSPVTGGEEKLFF. For the CDR3, the DNA is TGTGCCAGCAGTCCGGTTACAGGGGGAGAGGAAAAACTGTTTTTT.

This rearrangement joins TRBV7-6 to TRBJ2-5; 9 bases are a match to TRBD2. V was clipped by 4 bases and J by 13 bases; unmatched bases: 7. The CDR3 spans 12 residues. Looked up from germline, CDR1 is SGHVS and CDR2 is FNYEAQ. CDR3 region: CASSYSGGRSYF. The DNA for the CDR3 is TGTGCCAGCAGCTACAGCGGGGGGCGTTCGTACTTC.

The gene calls are TRBV6-6 and TRBJ1-4; no firm D call. Germline-derived CDR1 and CDR2 are MNHNY and SVGAGI (reference sequence). The CDR3 spans 15 residues. V lost 7 bases and J lost 5, with 17 bases in between. The CDR3: CASTPVSGFNEKLFF. The CDR3 nucleotides are TGTGCCAGCACCCCAGTTAGCGGGTTCAATGAAAAACTGTTTTTT.

This clonotype was seen many times. The rearrangement uses TRBV11-2 and TRBJ2-5; the match to TRBD2 covers 7 bases. Germline CDR1 SGHAT, CDR2 FQNNGV. After removal of 5 bases from V and 9 bases from J, the junction contained 9 bases not matched to a gene. The CDR3 has 13 amino acids. The CDR3 spells CASSLGRESAQYF. CDR3 in DNA: TGTGCCAGCAGCCTTGGGAGGGAATCGGCCCAGTACTTC.

This clonotype has just a few counts. A junction end diverges from the germline sequence, so it may reflect a read error. The rearrangement joins TRBV6-1 to TRBJ2-3; D is unresolved. CDR1 is MNHNS, CDR2 SASEGT, per germline. The CDR3 has 11 amino acids. CDR3 coding DNA: TGTGCCAGCAGTCGAGAAGATAGGCAGTATTTT. Its protein product is CASSREDRQYF.

In this sample, this clonotype turned up a few times. The chain has TRBV20-1 and TRBJ2-5, with TRBD2 matching over 9 bases. The CDR3 totals 15 residues. CDR1 and CDR2 (germline): DFQATT, SNEGSKA (reference sequence). The junction had 13 bases not matched to a gene; V was cut back by 6 bases and J by 5 bases. CDR3 DNA sequence: TGCAGTGCACCCAAGGGTAGCGGGAGCGAGGAGACCCAGTACTTC. It is translated as CSAPKGSGSEETQYF.

This chain joins TRBV6-5 and TRBJ2-7; no clear D. V was clipped by 7 bases and J by 3 bases, with 13 bases between them. The V gene's germline CDR1 is MNHEY and CDR2 SVGAGI. The CDR3 totals 13 residues. CDR3 amino acids: CASTPDTGYEQYF. As DNA, the CDR3 is TGTGCCAGCACCCCTGACACCGGCTACGAGCAGTACTTC.